The clone carrying this T cell receptor (beta chain) was seen repeatedly, ten times or more. This entry is derived from a study of T-cell reconstitution after alpha-beta-depleted transplantation in children. The CDR3 consists of 15 residues. Trimming cost V 7 bases and J 3 bases; bases outside gene matches: 14. Germline CDR1 and CDR2: SQVTM and ANQGSEA. This sample's TCRbeta library carried unique molecular identifier barcodes. Each CDR3 protein is one row after TCRdb ran MiXCR on the PCR reads. Of over 550,000 distinct CDR3 sequences in the sample, about 11% are singletons; the top ten hold less than 5%.

The V call is TRBV29-1, the J call TRBJ2-7; 8 nucleotides align to TRBD2. The source was PBMCs from the stem cell graft donor, collected from the stem cell graft. The sequence was obtained from a human donor who donated a stem cell graft to a child with acute myeloid leukemia. The CDR3, as DNA: TGCAGCGGCTTTAAGAGCGGGAGTACGTTCTACGAGCAGTACTTC. Its translation: CSGFKSGSTFYEQYF.